Each of the 16 T cell receptor beta chains below was sequenced from the same sample in a study of T cell responses to AZD1222 COVID-19 vaccine. The assay was immunoSEQ multiplex PCR, and TCRdb's table has in-frame clones only and misses some. The data contain about 99,000 clones, about 93% of them seen just once; the ten biggest clones take up about 5%. The specimen comprised peripheral blood, sampled on day 0 of AZD1222 vaccination. Receptors were obtained from an adult in good health.

The chain has TRBV21-1 and TRBJ2-7. TRBV21-1 is reported as a pseudogene. The CDR3 consists of 11 residues. CDR3 DNA: TGTGCCAGCAGCACCTCCTACGAGCAGTACTTC. Residues: CASSTSYEQYF.

This clone has only one observation. The chain links TRBV5-6 to TRBJ1-4, with 7 bases fitting TRBD1. The CDR3 totals 14 residues. The J segment lost 7 bases and the V segment lost 7 bases, leaving 10 bases of the junction unmatched. CDR1 is SGHDT and CDR2 is YYEEEE in the germline V gene. In DNA form, the CDR3 reads TGTGCCAGCTGGGGGCAGGGGGAGAGTGAAAAACTGTTTTTT. It specifies CASWGQGESEKLFF.

The chain recombines TRBV7-9 with TRBJ1-1; 11 bases align to TRBD1. This CDR3 contains 15 residues. The germline V gene has CDR1 SEHNR and CDR2 FQNEAQ (reference sequence). V was pared by 1 base and J by 4 bases, with 2 bases of the junction left unmatched. In DNA, the CDR3 is TGTGCCAGCAGCTTAGGTGGGACAGGGGGCACTGAAGCTTTCTTT. Protein product: CASSLGGTGGTEAFF.

This chain joins TRBV29-1 and TRBJ2-1; 10 nucleotides line up with TRBD2. Germline V gene data show CDR1 as SQVTM and CDR2 as ANQGSEA. The CDR3 contains 12 residues. J was trimmed by 12 bases and V by 6 bases; bases with no gene match: 8. The CDR3 nucleotides read TGCAGCGTGGGTCTAGCGGGAGATAGGCAGTTCTTC. Amino acids: CSVGLAGDRQFF.

The chain recombines TRBV4-2 with TRBJ2-7; weak D call: TRBD1 (6 bases). Trimming pared 1 base from V and 6 bases from J, leaving 16 bases between. The CDR3 extends over 15 amino acids. Looked up from germline, CDR1 is LGHNA and CDR2 is YNFKEQ. The DNA for the CDR3 is TGTGCCAGCAGCCAAGTTGGGGCAGGGGTCCTCGAGCAGTACTTC. It codes for CASSQVGAGVLEQYF.

The chain uses TRBV27 and TRBJ2-2; D is tentatively TRBD1 or TRBD2 (5 bases each). Germline CDR1 reads MNHEY; CDR2 reads SMNVEV (reference sequence). The CDR3 sequence is 14 residues long. V was trimmed by 5 bases and J by 2 bases, leaving 9 bases between them. CDR3: CASSPGPNTGELFF. The CDR3 DNA is TGTGCCAGCAGTCCGGGACCTAACACCGGGGAGCTGTTTTTT.

This chain joins TRBV18 and TRBJ2-7, with D possibly TRBD1 on 6 matching bases. Germline CDR1 reads KGHSH; CDR2 reads LQKENI. The V and J ends lost 6 bases and 0 bases respectively, with 12 bases between them. The CDR3 totals 14 residues. The CDR3 region has the DNA TGTGCCAGCTCCTTTGGACAGCCCTCCTACGAGCAGTACTTC. The encoded protein is CASSFGQPSYEQYF. Full variable domain (outside the CDR3, taken from reference TRBV18 and TRBJ2-7): NAGVMQNPRHLVRRRGQEARLRCSPMKGHSHVYWYRQLPEEGLKFMVYLQKENIIDESGMPKERFSAEFPKEGPSILRIQQVVRGDSAAYFCASSFGQPSYEQYFGPGTRLTVT.

This clone was detected only once. The chain uses TRBV27 and TRBJ2-1, with D maybe TRBD1 (6 bases). V shed 5 bases and J shed 4 bases, with 15 bases lying between them. The CDR3 loop spans 15 amino acids. The germline CDR1 and CDR2 sequences are MNHEY and SMNVEV (reference sequence). The CDR3 region has the DNA TGTGCCAGCAGTGCCGTCCCGGACAGATACAATGAGCAGTTCTTC. As protein: CASSAVPDRYNEQFF.

The chain uses TRBV5-1 and TRBJ2-1; the match to TRBD1 covers 12 bases. From germline, CDR1 is SGHRS and CDR2 YFSETQ. J gave up 10 bases and V 1 base, and 15 bases lay outside the gene matches. The CDR3 consists of 18 residues. The CDR3 region is CASSLPSLRDRGLGEQFF. As DNA, the CDR3 is TGCGCCAGCAGCTTGCCATCGCTCCGGGACAGGGGGCTCGGAGAGCAGTTCTTC.

The chain recombines TRBV6-1 with TRBJ1-5, with D unresolved. In germline, CDR1 is MNHNS, CDR2 SASEGT. This CDR3 spans 14 amino acids. The V gene lost 1 base and the J gene lost 5 bases, with 9 bases spanning the gap. This CDR3 is CASSEGGFYQPQHF. Written as DNA, the CDR3 is TGTGCCAGCAGTGAAGGAGGGTTTTATCAGCCCCAGCATTTT.

The chain has TRBV11-2 and TRBJ2-7, with a weak D call TRBD1 (6 bases). Trimming stripped 1 base from V and 2 bases from J, with 9 bases between. The V gene's germline CDR1 is SGHAT and CDR2 FQNNGV. The CDR3 length is 14 residues. The chain's CDR3 is CASSLGDKTYEQYF. As DNA, the CDR3 is TGTGCCAGCAGCTTAGGGGACAAAACCTACGAGCAGTACTTC.

This sequence joins TRBV19 and TRBJ1-2, with TRBD1 as a possible D gene (5 bases). This CDR3 region has 14 residues. The V and J ends lost 6 bases and 2 bases respectively, with 13 bases between them. The V gene's germline CDR1 is LNHDA and CDR2 SQIVND (reference sequence). This CDR3 reads CASSGGRLNYGYTF. The CDR3 DNA reads as TGTGCCAGTAGCGGGGGGAGGCTCAACTATGGCTACACCTTC.

In this sample, this clone turned up once. V usage is TRBV27 and J usage is TRBJ2-3; no clear D. The CDR3 loop spans 13 amino acids. Germline V gene lookup returns CDR1 MNHEY and CDR2 SMNVEV (reference sequence). Trimming removed 3 bases at V and 1 base at J, with 5 bases between. The CDR3 nucleotides read TGTGCCAGCAGTTTTGGGCGCACAGATACGCAGTATTTT. This translates into CASSFGRTDTQYF.

This chain connects TRBV5-1 to TRBJ1-3, with 7 nucleotides matching TRBD1. This CDR3 region has 16 residues. Germline V lookup: CDR1 SGHRS, CDR2 YFSETQ. V shed 5 bases and J 0 bases; nucleotides not matched to a gene: 8. The CDR3 DNA reads TGCGCCAGCAGTGTGGGACAGATCTACTCTGGAAACACCATATATTTT. The encoded protein is CASSVGQIYSGNTIYF.

This chain connects TRBV4-1 to TRBJ2-5, with TRBD2 matching over 7 bases. The V gene's germline CDR1 is MGHRA and CDR2 YSYEKL. V shed 3 bases and J 0 bases; nucleotides not matched to a gene: 7. The length of the CDR3 is 16 residues. The CDR3 coding sequence is TGCGCCAGCAGCCATCCATCTAGCGGCAACCAAGAGACCCAGTACTTC. Its protein is CASSHPSSGNQETQYF.

The chain joins TRBV29-1 to TRBJ1-1; D is undetermined. The V end lost 2 bases, the J end lost 7 bases, and 11 bases lay between the germline ends. The CDR3 loop spans 12 amino acids. Germline V gene sequence: CDR1 SQVTM, CDR2 ANQGSEA. The CDR3 sequence: CSVERRDFEAFF. CDR3 nucleotide sequence: TGCAGCGTTGAAAGGCGAGACTTTGAAGCTTTCTTT.